This entry concerns a single T cell receptor (beta chain). This sample was taken from a study of T cell responses to AZD1222 COVID-19 vaccine. Trimming removed 3 bases from V and 6 bases from J, with 7 bases in between. The CDR3 runs to 11 residues. Germline CDR1 is DFQATT and CDR2 is SNEGSKA (reference sequence). Sequencing used immunoSEQ multiplex PCR; TCRdb keeps in-frame clones, though not all of them. The table has more than 85,000 clones, approximately 88% seen once. The sample was peripheral blood, taken on day 0 of AZD1222 vaccination. This clonotype was obtained from an adult in good health. The chain couples TRBV20-1 to TRBJ2-3; D remains ambiguous. The CDR3 is CSASGFDTQYF. For the CDR3, the DNA is TGCAGTGCTAGCGGTTTTGATACGCAGTATTTT.